A single sample is the source of the 2 T cell receptor beta chains below, sequenced in a study of blood T cell repertoires in COVID-19. Some clones are missing from TCRdb's copy, which holds only in-frame ones; the method was immunoSEQ multiplex PCR. This sample has around 270,000 clones, with roughly 84% found just once. Sample: peripheral blood. The source is a human donor with COVID-19, enrolled during active disease. The donor label of this sample is uncertain.

The chain combines TRBV9 with TRBJ1-1; TRBD1 is a possible D gene (6 bases). CDR1 SGDLS and CDR2 YYNGEE come from the germline V gene. V was clipped by 4 bases and J by 0 bases, with 13 bases between them. This CDR3 has 15 residues. CDR3 DNA sequence: TGTGCCAGCAGCCCCCGACAGGACCTGAACACTGAAGCTTTCTTT. Its protein product is CASSPRQDLNTEAFF.

The chain employs TRBV11-2 and TRBJ2-7; D possibly corresponds to TRBD2 (6 bases). Germline lookup yields CDR1 SGHAT and CDR2 FQNNGV. V shed 5 bases and J shed 3 bases, with 17 bases lying between them. The CDR3 is 15 amino acids. The CDR3: CASSPLQASVYEQYF. CDR3 bases: TGTGCCAGCAGCCCCCTCCAGGCTAGCGTCTACGAGCAGTACTTC.